This T cell receptor (beta chain) was recorded in a study of blood T cell repertoires in COVID-19. Across the study: Both acute and convalescent COVID-19 samples were obtained from the United States, Italy and Spain. T cells, B-cell-depleted T cells, or PBMCs provided the cDNA or gDNA that served as material.

V dropped 5 bases and J dropped 3; count of bases not matched to a gene: 28. Germline CDR1 and CDR2: MNHEY and SMNVEV (reference sequence). The CDR3 is 21 amino acids. Original processing methods: Estimates of nucleated cell counts were drawn from the amplification of reference gene primers. Clones were read by immunoSEQ multiplex PCR, and TCRdb kept only the in-frame ones, dropping some. Clonal size and the V and J genes are those of that table, whereas D and trimming came from the DNA. The sample yields approximately 140,000 clones, about 89% seen once. The TCR comes from a man in his forties or fifties with active or convalescent COVID-19. The chain has TRBV27 and TRBJ2-7; 7 bases are shared with TRBD2. What was sequenced was peripheral blood. CDR3 amino acids: CASSPQSGKGQYSEHNYEQYF. The CDR3 nucleotides are TGTGCCAGCAGTCCCCAAAGCGGGAAAGGCCAATATTCCGAACACAACTACGAGCAGTACTTC.